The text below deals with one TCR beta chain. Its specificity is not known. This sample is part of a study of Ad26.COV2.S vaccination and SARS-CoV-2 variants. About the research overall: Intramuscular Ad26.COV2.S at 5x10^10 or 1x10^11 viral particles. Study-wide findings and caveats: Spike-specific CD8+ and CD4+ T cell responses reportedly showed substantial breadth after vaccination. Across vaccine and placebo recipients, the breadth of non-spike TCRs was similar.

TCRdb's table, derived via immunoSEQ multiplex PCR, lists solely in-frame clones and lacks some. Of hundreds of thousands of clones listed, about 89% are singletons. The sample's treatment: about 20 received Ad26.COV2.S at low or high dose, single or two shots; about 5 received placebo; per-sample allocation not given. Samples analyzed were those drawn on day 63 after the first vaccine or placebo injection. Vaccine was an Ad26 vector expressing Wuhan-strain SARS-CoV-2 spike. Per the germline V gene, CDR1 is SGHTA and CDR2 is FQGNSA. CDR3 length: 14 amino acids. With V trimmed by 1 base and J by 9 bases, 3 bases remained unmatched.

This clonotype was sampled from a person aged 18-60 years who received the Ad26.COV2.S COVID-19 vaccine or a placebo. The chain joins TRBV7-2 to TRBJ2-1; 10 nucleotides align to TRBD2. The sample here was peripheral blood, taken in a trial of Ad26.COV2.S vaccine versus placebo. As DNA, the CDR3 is TGTGCCAGCAGCTTAGTCCAGCGGGAGGGTGAGCAGTTCTTC. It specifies CASSLVQREGEQFF. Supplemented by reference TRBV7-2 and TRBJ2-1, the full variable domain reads GAGVSQSPSNKVTEKGKDVELRCDPISGHTALYWYRQSLGQGLEFLIYFQGNSAPDKSGLPSDRFSAERTGGSVSTLTIQRTQQEDSAVYLCASSLVQREGEQFFGPGTRLTVL.